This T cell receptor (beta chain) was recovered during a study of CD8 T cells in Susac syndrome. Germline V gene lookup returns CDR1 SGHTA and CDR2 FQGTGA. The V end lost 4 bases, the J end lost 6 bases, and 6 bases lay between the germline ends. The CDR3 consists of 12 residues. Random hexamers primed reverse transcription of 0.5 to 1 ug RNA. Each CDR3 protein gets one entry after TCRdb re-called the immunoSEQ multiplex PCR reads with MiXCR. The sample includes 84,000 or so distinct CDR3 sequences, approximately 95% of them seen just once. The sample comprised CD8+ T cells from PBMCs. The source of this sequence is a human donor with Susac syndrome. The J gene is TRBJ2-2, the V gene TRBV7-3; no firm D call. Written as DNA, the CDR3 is TGTGCCAGCAGCTCAAACGCCGGGGAGCTGTTTTTT. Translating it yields CASSSNAGELFF.